Following are 23 T cell receptor beta chains from one sample sequenced in a study of cytomegalovirus exposure and HLA in healthy donors. 60 Vbeta and 13 Jbeta primers were used in PCR. Here immunoSEQ multiplex PCR was the method, and the copy in TCRdb shows in-frame clones only, minus some. The profile shows some 150,000 clones, less than 80% of them singletons. The sample taken for sequencing was PBMCs. These receptors were collected from a man aged 40-50 years in good health and CMV-seronegative.

The CDR3 DNA reads as TGTGCCACCAGCAGGGGGCTGAACGCAGATACGCAGTATTTT. It specifies CATSRGLNADTQYF. This chain connects TRBV15 to TRBJ2-3; possibly TRBD1 for D (5 bases). Trimming took off 3 bases at V and 4 bases at J, with 11 bases between the two ends. Germline V lookup: CDR1 LNHNV, CDR2 YYDKDF (reference sequence). The CDR3 runs 14 residues.

The chain uses TRBV27 and TRBJ2-7; the D gene is possibly TRBD1 (5 bases). Trimming took 3 bases from V and 10 from J, leaving 13 bases between them. The germline V gene has CDR1 MNHEY and CDR2 SMNVEV (reference sequence). The CDR3 spans 12 residues. The CDR3 nucleotides read TGTGCCAGCAGTTTTTATTCAGGGCCCCAGTACTTC. Amino acids: CASSFYSGPQYF.

V gene TRBV5-1 combines with J gene TRBJ2-2; 7 bases fit TRBD1. The CDR3 spans 15 residues. Germline loops: CDR1 SGHRS, CDR2 YFSETQ. V was pared by 0 bases and J by 5 bases, with 4 bases of the junction left unmatched. CDR3 protein: CASSLGGQLTGELFF. The CDR3 nucleotides read TGCGCCAGCAGCTTGGGGGGACAGCTTACCGGGGAGCTGTTTTTT. Supplemented by reference TRBV5-1 and TRBJ2-2, the full variable domain reads KAGVTQTPRYLIKTRGQQVTLSCSPISGHRSVSWYQQTPGQGLQFLFEYFSETQRNKGNFPGRFSGRQFSNSRSEMNVSTLELGDSALYLCASSLGGQLTGELFFGEGSRLTVL.

The chain employs TRBV28 and TRBJ2-1; a weak D match, TRBD1 (7 bases). The CDR3 has 14 amino acids. V was cut by 1 base and J by 9 bases, with 13 bases left in between. Germline assignment: CDR1 MDHEN and CDR2 SYDVKM. The CDR3 nucleotides are TGTGCCAGCAGTTTATTGGAGGGGGCTGGTGAGCAGTTCTTC. The encoded protein is CASSLLEGAGEQFF.

Notes on this clone: Its ends do not fully match the called genes, so a read error is possible. The rearrangement joins TRBV2 to TRBJ2-6, with 14 positions matching TRBD2. The CDR3 covers 16 residues. The germline CDR1 and CDR2 sequences are SNHLY and FYNNEI. CDR3 in amino acids: CAAPTSGRAGANGLTF. Written as DNA, the CDR3 is TGTGCCGCCCCGACTAGCGGGAGGGCCGGGGCCAACGGCCTGACTTTC.

The chain uses TRBV6-5 and TRBJ2-1; 8 nucleotides agree with TRBD2. Germline loops: CDR1 MNHEY, CDR2 SVGAGI. The CDR3 is made up of 15 amino acids. J lost 9 bases, V lost 6 bases, and 13 bases had no gene match. The CDR3 nucleotides read TGTGCCAGCAGCAAAGCGGGAAGCGGGGGAGGTGAGCAGTTCTTC. It is translated as CASSKAGSGGGEQFF.

The rearrangement links TRBV14 to TRBJ1-2; unclear D gene. In germline, CDR1 is SGHDN, CDR2 FVKESK. V shed 3 bases and J shed 4 bases, with 18 bases lying between them. The CDR3 runs 16 residues. CDR3 protein: CASSQHTGSRFYGYTF. CDR3 DNA: TGTGCCAGCAGCCAGCACACGGGATCTCGATTCTATGGCTACACCTTC.

The J gene is TRBJ2-5, the V gene TRBV18; tentative D call: TRBD2 (6 bases). The length of the CDR3 is 14 residues. Germline loops: CDR1 KGHSH, CDR2 LQKENI. V was trimmed by 0 bases and J by 2 bases, leaving 7 bases between them. The CDR3 region is CASSPPAGQETQYF. DNA for the CDR3: TGTGCCAGCTCACCACCGGCGGGGCAAGAGACCCAGTACTTC.

The V gene is TRBV28, the J gene TRBJ2-7; D is perhaps TRBD1 (5 bases). The CDR3 is made up of 16 amino acids. Looked up from germline, CDR1 is MDHEN and CDR2 is SYDVKM. V lost 0 bases to trimming and J lost 0 bases, with 12 bases between them. The CDR3: CASSLCDRPTSYEQYF. The CDR3 region has the DNA TGTGCCAGCAGTTTATGCGACAGACCTACCTCCTACGAGCAGTACTTC.

Remarks on this clone: The junction shows a germline mismatch at one end, possibly a read error. The CDR3 region is CSSSLASSIEKLFF. DNA for the CDR3: TGTTCCAGCAGCTTAGCCTCTTCGATCGAGAAACTGTTTTTT. This chain uses TRBV7-9 with TRBJ1-4; D remains unclear. This CDR3 is built from 14 residues. Germline V gene data show CDR1 as SEHNR and CDR2 as FQNEAQ (reference sequence).

V usage is TRBV29-1 and J usage is TRBJ1-2, with 7 bases lining up with TRBD1. Germline V gene data show CDR1 as SQVTM and CDR2 as ANQGSEA. The CDR3 spans 13 residues. V was clipped by 6 bases and J by 7 bases; unmatched bases: 11. The chain's CDR3 is CSVEETGLGGYTF. In DNA form, the CDR3 reads TGCAGCGTAGAGGAGACAGGGTTAGGTGGCTACACCTTC.

The chain uses TRBV5-6 and TRBJ2-7, with TRBD2 matching 8 bases. Trimming cost V 2 bases and J 3 bases; bases outside gene matches: 10. The germline V gene has CDR1 SGHDT and CDR2 YYEEEE. This CDR3 contains 16 residues. The CDR3: CASSFGSGEPFYEQYF. In DNA, the CDR3 is TGTGCCAGCAGCTTTGGTAGCGGGGAGCCCTTCTACGAGCAGTACTTC.

J is TRBJ1-2 and V is TRBV30, with a possible D match to TRBD1 (5 bases). Deletions cut 4 bases from V and 3 bases from J, with 12 bases between. Germline V gives CDR1 GTSNPN, CDR2 SVGIG (reference sequence). The CDR3 runs 13 residues. The CDR3 sequence: CAWIRRDYYGYTF. The DNA of the CDR3 is TGTGCCTGGATCCGACGGGACTACTATGGCTACACCTTC.

This clone was seen a handful of times. This chain links TRBV4-3 with TRBJ2-4; TRBD1 might be the D (6 bases). Per the germline V gene, CDR1 is LGHNA and CDR2 is YSLEER. This CDR3 is 14 amino acids long. The V gene lost 4 bases and the J gene lost 12 bases, with 19 bases spanning the gap. In DNA, the CDR3 is TGCGCCAGCAGCCCTATGAGGGGGTCGGACAGTCAGTACTTC. It encodes CASSPMRGSDSQYF.

This chain connects TRBV7-2 to TRBJ2-3, with 7 bases lining up with TRBD2. V shed 5 bases and J 7 bases; nucleotides not matched to a gene: 6. The CDR3 consists of 13 residues. CDR1 is SGHTA and CDR2 is FQGNSA in the germline V gene. CDR3 residues: CASSRGDGNTQYF. As DNA, the CDR3 is TGTGCCAGCAGCCGGGGGGACGGCAATACGCAGTATTTT.

The chain links TRBV2 to TRBJ1-2; no firm D call. The ends were cut back, 11 bases at V and 3 bases at J, with 13 bases in the middle. CDR3 length: 12 amino acids. Germline-derived CDR1 and CDR2 are SNHLY and FYNNEI. This CDR3 reads CAPPPRDYGYTF. In DNA, the CDR3 is TGTGCCCCCCCGCCCCGGGACTATGGCTACACCTTC.

This sequence joins TRBV7-9 and TRBJ2-5; TRBD2 aligns across 12 bases. Judging by the DNA end, TRBJ2-7 fits better; the J call may be wrong. The CDR3 consists of 18 residues. Germline V gene data show CDR1 as SEHNR and CDR2 as FQNEAQ (reference sequence). CDR3: CASSLALAGGLVHYEQYF. CDR3 DNA: TGTGCCAGCAGCTTAGCGCTAGCGGGAGGGCTGGTCCATTACGAGCAGTACTTC.

This chain joins TRBV5-4 and TRBJ2-3; TRBD2 agrees at 9 bases. This CDR3 spans 16 amino acids. Germline assignment: CDR1 SGHNT and CDR2 YYREEE (reference sequence). Trimming removed 3 bases from V and 2 bases from J; junction bases left unmatched: 7. CDR3 loop: CASSSQREAPTDTQYF. The CDR3 nucleotides are TGTGCCAGCAGCTCCCAGCGGGAGGCCCCCACAGATACGCAGTATTTT. Based on the CDR3 plus reference TRBV5-4 and TRBJ2-3, the full variable domain is ETGVTQSPTHLIKTRGQQVTLRCSSQSGHNTVSWYQQALGQGPQFIFQYYREEENGRGNFPPRFSGLQFPNYSSELNVNALELDDSALYLCASSSQREAPTDTQYFGPGTRLTVL.

This rearrangement joins TRBV7-2 to TRBJ2-7; 7 bases map to TRBD2. Germline trimming cut 5 bases from V and 3 bases from J; bases unmatched to any gene: 10. This CDR3 contains 15 residues. Germline V gives CDR1 SGHTA, CDR2 FQGNSA. This chain's CDR3 is CASSPSWREIYEQYF. The DNA of the CDR3 is TGTGCCAGCAGCCCCTCTTGGCGGGAGATCTACGAGCAGTACTTC.

A few counts support this clone. This rearrangement joins TRBV19 to TRBJ2-3; TRBD2 matches at 8 bases. CDR3 length: 16 amino acids. Trimming took 3 bases from V and 1 from J; bases not matched to a gene: 6. Germline V lookup: CDR1 LNHDA, CDR2 SQIVND (reference sequence). The CDR3 DNA follows: TGTGCCAGTAGTATGACTAGCGCGAGGGGCACAGATACGCAGTATTTT. This codes for CASSMTSARGTDTQYF. The full variable domain, rest sourced from reference TRBV19 and TRBJ2-3, is DGGITQSPKYLFRKEGQNVTLSCEQNLNHDAMYWYRQDPGQGLRLIYYSQIVNDFQKGDIAEGYSVSREKKESFPLTVTSAQKNPTAFYLCASSMTSARGTDTQYFGPGTRLTVL.

V usage is TRBV7-2 and J usage is TRBJ2-5; D unresolved. Trimming shortened V by 2 bases and J by 7 bases, and 11 bases separated the two germline ends. Per germline, CDR1 SGHTA and CDR2 FQGNSA. The CDR3 totals 13 residues. In DNA, the CDR3 is TGTGCCAGCAGCTTAATTCTCGCAGGGACCCAGTACTTC. It is translated as CASSLILAGTQYF.

This sequence joins TRBV6-1 and TRBJ2-3; 10 bases are shared with TRBD2. Germline V gene sequence: CDR1 MNHNS, CDR2 SASEGT. J lost 0 bases, V lost 2 bases, and 8 bases had no gene match. CDR3 length: 18 amino acids. CDR3 sequence: CASSELSGTSVSTDTQYF. CDR3 in DNA: TGTGCCAGCAGTGAATTATCCGGGACTAGCGTCAGCACAGATACGCAGTATTTT.

This clone has just a few counts. The chain links TRBV2 to TRBJ2-4, with 9 bases matching TRBD1. This CDR3 has 16 amino acids. V gave up 7 bases and J gave up 1 base; unmatched junction bases: 8. Germline V gives CDR1 SNHLY, CDR2 FYNNEI. In DNA form, the CDR3 reads TGTGCCAGCACCCCGGGACAGGGATCGGCCAAAAACATTCAGTACTTC. It encodes CASTPGQGSAKNIQYF. Based on the CDR3 plus reference TRBV2 and TRBJ2-4, the full variable domain is EPEVTQTPSHQVTQMGQEVILRCVPISNHLYFYWYRQILGQKVEFLVSFYNNEISEKSEIFDDQFSVERPDGSNFTLKIRSTKLEDSAMYFCASTPGQGSAKNIQYFGAGTRLSVL.